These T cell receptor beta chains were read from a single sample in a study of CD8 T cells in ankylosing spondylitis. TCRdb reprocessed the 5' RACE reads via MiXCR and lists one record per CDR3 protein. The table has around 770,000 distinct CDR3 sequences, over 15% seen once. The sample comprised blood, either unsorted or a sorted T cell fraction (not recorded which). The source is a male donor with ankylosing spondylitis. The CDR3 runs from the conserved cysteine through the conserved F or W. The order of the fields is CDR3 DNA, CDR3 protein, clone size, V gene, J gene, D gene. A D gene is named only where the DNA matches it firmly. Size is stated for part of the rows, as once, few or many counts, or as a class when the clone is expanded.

CDR3 DNA: TGTGCCAGCAGTCCCCGACAGGATAATGAAAAACTGTTTTTT; CDR3 protein: CASSPRQDNEKLFF; clone size: NA; V gene: TRBV6-2/TRBV6-3; J gene: TRBJ1-4; D gene: NA
CDR3 DNA: TGTGCCAGCAGTTTGGCGACAGGGAGGCACGAGCAGTACTTC; CDR3 protein: CASSLATGRHEQYF; clone size: NA; V gene: TRBV12-3/TRBV12-4; J gene: TRBJ2-7; D gene: NA
CDR3 DNA: TGTGCCAGCAGCTTAGAACTAGGGGATTCCTACGAGCAGTACTTC; CDR3 protein: CASSLELGDSYEQYF; clone size: NA; V gene: TRBV7-6; J gene: TRBJ2-7; D gene: NA
CDR3 DNA: TGCAGCGTTGAAGATCCGTACCAAGAGACCCAGTACTTC; CDR3 protein: CSVEDPYQETQYF; clone size: NA; V gene: TRBV29-1; J gene: TRBJ2-5; D gene: NA
CDR3 DNA: TGCAGCGTAGTTGGGGACAGGGAGGGACAGCCCCAGCATTTT; CDR3 protein: CSVVGDREGQPQHF; clone size: few; V gene: TRBV29-1; J gene: TRBJ1-5; D gene: TRBD1
CDR3 DNA: TGTGCCAGCAGCTTAGTGTCGAGTAGCGGCTCTAGCACAGATACGCAGTATTTT; CDR3 protein: CASSLVSSSGSSTDTQYF; clone size: few; V gene: TRBV11-1; J gene: TRBJ2-3; D gene: NA
CDR3 DNA: TGTGCCAGCAGCTCGGGACAGGACTATGGCTACACCTTC; CDR3 protein: CASSSGQDYGYTF; clone size: NA; V gene: TRBV7-9; J gene: TRBJ1-2; D gene: TRBD1
CDR3 DNA: TGTGCCAGCAGTCCCCCGGCTGGGGAAAACATTCAGTACTTC; CDR3 protein: CASSPPAGENIQYF; clone size: NA; V gene: TRBV2; J gene: TRBJ2-4; D gene: NA
CDR3 DNA: TGTGCCAGCAGCCCTCAACATGGACTAGCGGGCGTCTTCGAGCAGTTCTTC; CDR3 protein: CASSPQHGLAGVFEQFF; clone size: few; V gene: TRBV7-2; J gene: TRBJ2-1; D gene: TRBD2
CDR3 DNA: TGTGCCAGCAGCTTAGATTCTAGTAATTACAATGAGCAGTTCTTC; CDR3 protein: CASSLDSSNYNEQFF; clone size: few; V gene: TRBV7-8; J gene: TRBJ2-1; D gene: NA
CDR3 DNA: TGTGCCAGCAGCCTGACTAGCGGGGGGTCCGGGGAGCTGTTTTTT; CDR3 protein: CASSLTSGGSGELFF; clone size: NA; V gene: TRBV6-1; J gene: TRBJ2-2; D gene: TRBD2
CDR3 DNA: TGTGCCAGCAGCTCCCTGACAGGGCCCCGAGAGACCCAGTACTTC; CDR3 protein: CASSSLTGPRETQYF; clone size: NA; V gene: TRBV5-5; J gene: TRBJ2-5; D gene: TRBD1
CDR3 DNA: TGCAGCGTTGCAACTAACTCCGAGCAGTACTTC; CDR3 protein: CSVATNSEQYF; clone size: NA; V gene: TRBV29-1; J gene: TRBJ2-7; D gene: NA
CDR3 DNA: TGTGCCAGCAGCCGTAAACCGGGCCAACCGTCAGATACGCAGTATTTT; CDR3 protein: CASSRKPGQPSDTQYF; clone size: few; V gene: TRBV7-3; J gene: TRBJ2-3; D gene: NA
CDR3 DNA: TGTGCCAGCAGTTACTCGACACTCTCTGGAAACACCATATATTTT; CDR3 protein: CASSYSTLSGNTIYF; clone size: few; V gene: TRBV6-5; J gene: TRBJ1-3; D gene: NA